Listed below are T cell receptor beta chains from one sample, sequenced in a study of early T cells in non-severe SARS-CoV-2 infection. MiXCR, run by TCRdb on the 5' RACE reads, gives a single entry per CDR3 protein. The table has tens of thousands of distinct CDR3 sequences, about an eighth seen once; the top ten hold 5% to 7.5%. Sequenced sample: whole blood. The receptors were sampled from an adult who was a healthcare worker with PCR-confirmed SARS-CoV-2 infection or an uninfected control (not recorded which). The CDR3 runs from the conserved cysteine through the conserved F or W. The D gene is left open where the match is weak. For some rows the clone size is stated as once, few or many, or as a class when expanded; others skip it.

clone size	D gene	V gene	J gene	CDR3 DNA	CDR3 protein
many	NA	TRBV20-1	TRBJ2-7	TGCAGTGCTAGTATCGACAGTCTCGAGCAGTACTTC	CSASIDSLEQYF
NA	NA	TRBV10-3	TRBJ1-5	TGTGCCATCAGTGTTAGTGGGCAGGGCAATCAGCCCCAGCATTTT	CAISVSGQGNQPQHF
NA	NA	TRBV2	TRBJ1-1	TGTGCCAGCAGTAATGGTGGGCAGTTTCAGGTAGCTTTCTTT	CASSNGGQFQVAFF
many	TRBD1	TRBV12-3/TRBV12-4	TRBJ2-7	TGTGCCAGCAGTCTCGGCCAGGGGGTTTACGAGCAGTACTTC	CASSLGQGVYEQYF
NA	NA	TRBV29-1	TRBJ1-3	TGCAGCGTCGCTGGCAGGGGAGAAAACACCATATATTTT	CSVAGRGENTIYF
many	NA	TRBV15	TRBJ1-5	TGTGCCACCAGCAGAGGACAGGACTGGGCCTATCAGCCCCAGCATTTT	CATSRGQDWAYQPQHF
few	NA	TRBV6-2/TRBV6-3	TRBJ1-3	TGTGCCAGCAGTTACACGACATCTGGAAACACCATATATTTT	CASSYTTSGNTIYF
NA	NA	TRBV6-1	TRBJ1-3	TGTGCCAGCAGTGAAAGTCGCTCTGGAAACACCATATATTTT	CASSESRSGNTIYF
few	TRBD1	TRBV5-1	TRBJ2-2	TGCGCCAGCAGCTTGTACAGGGGGAACACCGGGGAGCTGTTTTTT	CASSLYRGNTGELFF
NA	TRBD1	TRBV5-1	TRBJ2-5	TGCGCCAGCAGTCGGGACAGCCGAGAGACCCAGTACTTC	CASSRDSRETQYF
many	TRBD1	TRBV19	TRBJ1-5	TGTGCCAGTAGTTCCCTGACAGGGCGCAATCAGCCCCAGCATTTT	CASSSLTGRNQPQHF
NA	NA	TRBV2	TRBJ2-1	TGTGCCAGCGTGAGGGATGTGGCGTACAATGAGCAGTTCTTC	CASVRDVAYNEQFF
few	TRBD1	TRBV7-8	TRBJ1-1	TGTGCCAGCAGCTTAGGGGTGGGACAGGGAGCTGCTTTCTTT	CASSLGVGQGAAFF
few	TRBD1	TRBV20-1	TRBJ1-4	TGCAGTGCTTCAATACCGGGACAGCTTGAAAAACTGTTTTTT	CSASIPGQLEKLFF
NA	NA	TRBV6-1	TRBJ2-5	TGTGCCAGCAGTCAAGACTATCAAGAGACCCAGTACTTC	CASSQDYQETQYF
NA	NA	TRBV5-1	TRBJ2-7	TGCGCCAGCACCGGGGGACTGACTCGAGAGCAGTACTTC	CASTGGLTREQYF
many	TRBD2	TRBV7-2	TRBJ2-7	TGTGCCAGCAGCTTAGGGGGCGGGAGCGAGCAGTACTTC	CASSLGGGSEQYF
many	NA	TRBV11-3	TRBJ2-1	TGTGCCAGCAGCACTCGAACCAGGATGAATGAGCAGTTCTTC	CASSTRTRMNEQFF
NA	NA	TRBV6-1	TRBJ1-4	TGTGCCAGCAGTGAAGGACCTTATAATGAAAAACTGTTTTTT	CASSEGPYNEKLFF
NA	TRBD2	TRBV7-9	TRBJ2-1	TGTGCCAGCAGCTTAGGCCCTAGCGGGATAATGAATGAGCAGTTCTTC	CASSLGPSGIMNEQFF
NA	NA	TRBV19	TRBJ2-1	TGTGCCAGTAGTAATCAGCGGGTCCTCGGCAATGAGCAGTTCTTC	CASSNQRVLGNEQFF
few	TRBD1	TRBV2	TRBJ2-6	TGTGCCAGCGGAAAGACAGGGATCGGGGCCAACGTCCTGACTTTC	CASGKTGIGANVLTF
few	NA	TRBV12-3/TRBV12-4	TRBJ1-1	TGTGCCAGCAGTTTTATCAGCAGACTGAACACTGAAGCTTTCTTT	CASSFISRLNTEAFF
many	NA	TRBV5-1	TRBJ2-3	TGCGCCAGCGCCGAGGGACCCAGCACAGATACGCAGTATTTT	CASAEGPSTDTQYF
NA	TRBD2	TRBV3-1	TRBJ2-1	TGTGCCAGCAGCCAGATCCCCGGGGGGGCCGGCGGTGAGCAGTTCTTC	CASSQIPGGAGGEQFF
many	TRBD1	TRBV3-1	TRBJ1-4	TGTGCCAGCAGCCAACTTGGACAGGTAGCAACTAATGAAAAACTGTTTTTT	CASSQLGQVATNEKLFF
NA	NA	TRBV5-1	TRBJ1-1	TGCGCCAGCAGAACGATGCTGAACACTGAAGCTTTCTTT	CASRTMLNTEAFF
NA	NA	TRBV5-6	TRBJ2-7	TGTGCCAGCAGTGGGACCTACGAGCAGTACTTC	CASSGTYEQYF
many	TRBD1	TRBV18	TRBJ2-6	TGTGCCAGCTCAACGGGACAGTTACCTTCTGGGGCCAACGTCCTGACTTTC	CASSTGQLPSGANVLTF
NA	NA	TRBV5-1	TRBJ1-1	TGCGCCAGCAGCTTTATGGACATACAGGGAGAAGCTTTCTTT	CASSFMDIQGEAFF
NA	NA	TRBV11-2	TRBJ2-5	TGTGCCAGCAGCGATCCCCGGAGGGCCTGGGAGACCCAGTACTTC	CASSDPRRAWETQYF
many	TRBD2	TRBV20-1	TRBJ2-1	TGCAGTGCTAGGGGTAGCGGGACATACAATGAGCAGTTCTTC	CSARGSGTYNEQFF
NA	NA	TRBV25-1	TRBJ2-7	TGTGCCAGCAGTTTTTGGCAGGGGTCACACGAGCAGTACTTC	CASSFWQGSHEQYF
NA	NA	TRBV24-1	TRBJ1-5	TGTGCCACCAGTGGAGGACATTGCAATCAGCCCCAGCATTTT	CATSGGHCNQPQHF
NA	NA	TRBV12-3/TRBV12-4	TRBJ2-2	TGTGCCAGCACCCTTCGGGGGGCGACCGGGGAGCTGTTTTTT	CASTLRGATGELFF
few	TRBD1	TRBV28	TRBJ2-7	TGTGCCAGCACCCAGGGGGCCTACGAGCAGTACTTC	CASTQGAYEQYF
many	NA	TRBV5-1	TRBJ2-3	TGCGCCAGCAGCCAGCCAGGGGGGGAAGATACGCAGTATTTT	CASSQPGGEDTQYF
NA	NA	TRBV5-1	TRBJ2-7	TGCGCCAGCAGTTCTTTTCCGGGCTCATACGAGCAGTACTTC	CASSSFPGSYEQYF
NA	NA	TRBV7-9	TRBJ1-4	TGTGCCAGCAGCCTGGGAGGCGTCGCTAATGAAAAACTGTTTTTT	CASSLGGVANEKLFF
many	TRBD1	TRBV5-4	TRBJ1-2	TGTGCCAGCAGCTTAAAGACAGGGAGTCCGTACGCCTTC	CASSLKTGSPYAF
many	TRBD2	TRBV11-2	TRBJ2-1	TGTGCCAGCAGCCACCTCCAGCGGGGGCTTAATGAGCAGTTCTTC	CASSHLQRGLNEQFF
NA	NA	TRBV11-3	TRBJ2-3	TGTGCCAGCAGCCGCCACAGGGGCACAGATACGCAGTATTTT	CASSRHRGTDTQYF
many	NA	TRBV3-1	TRBJ2-7	TGTGCCAGCAGCCGAAATTACGAGCAGTACTTC	CASSRNYEQYF
NA	NA	TRBV11-2	TRBJ1-1	TGTGCCAGCAGCCCCGGGGGAAGATGGGAGGGTCCTGAAGATTTCTTT	CASSPGGRWEGPEDFF
NA	NA	TRBV5-1	TRBJ1-2	TGCGCCAGCAGCCCCGCCGGGGTGGACTATGGCTACACCTTC	CASSPAGVDYGYTF
many	NA	TRBV29-1	TRBJ2-7	TGCAGCGTTGAAGCGAGGGGGAGCGAGCAGTACTTC	CSVEARGSEQYF
many	NA	TRBV27	TRBJ2-5	TGTGCCACCCGGCGAGGTGAAGAGACCCAGTACTTC	CATRRGEETQYF
NA	TRBD1	TRBV19	TRBJ2-1	TGTGCCAGTAGTATACGGGGACAGGGCATGGCTAACCCCAATGAGCAGTTCTTC	CASSIRGQGMANPNEQFF
NA	NA	TRBV12-3/TRBV12-4	TRBJ2-1	TGTGCCAGCAGTTTAGGTTGGGGGGGCCTCAATGAGCAGTTCTTC	CASSLGWGGLNEQFF
many	TRBD2	TRBV3-1	TRBJ2-1	TGTGCCAGCAGCCTCGGCGGGAGCGTTGGTAATGAGCAGTTCTTC	CASSLGGSVGNEQFF